This T cell receptor (beta chain) was sequenced in a study of cytomegalovirus exposure and HLA in healthy donors. Study overall: Early release data held 85 million or so unique TCRs from HLA-typed donors.

Healthy bone marrow donors made up the donor group. This clone has only one observation. Its antigen is undetermined. In germline, CDR1 is SGHDT, CDR2 YYEEEE. V dropped 4 bases and J dropped 5 bases, with 15 bases sitting between them. The CDR3 loop spans 14 amino acids. Amplification used 60 Vbeta primers and 13 Jbeta primers. Using immunoSEQ multiplex PCR, the repertoire was profiled, and TCRdb retains in-frame clones only, with some absent. The table has roughly 140,000 clones, about 85% seen once. General observations from the study: About 87% or about 30% of the time was how often most TCR beta V segments were productive, according to an earlier analysis.

This receptor was obtained from a boy younger than 10 in good health and CMV-seronegative. What was sequenced was PBMCs. V gene TRBV5-6 combines with J gene TRBJ1-1; D not resolved. For the CDR3, the DNA is TGTGCCAGCAGCCTGGTAAGCGTCTTAACTGAAGCTTTCTTT. Its translation: CASSLVSVLTEAFF.